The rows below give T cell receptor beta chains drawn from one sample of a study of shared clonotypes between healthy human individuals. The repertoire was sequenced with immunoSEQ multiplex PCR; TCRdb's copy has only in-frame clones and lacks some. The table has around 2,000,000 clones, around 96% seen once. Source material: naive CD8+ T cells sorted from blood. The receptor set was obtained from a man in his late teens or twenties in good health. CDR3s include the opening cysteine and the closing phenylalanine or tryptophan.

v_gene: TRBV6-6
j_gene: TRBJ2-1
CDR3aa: CASSYLLAGNEQFF

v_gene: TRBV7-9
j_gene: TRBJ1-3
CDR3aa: CASPGPGNTIYF

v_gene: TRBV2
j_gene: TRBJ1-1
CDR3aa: CASLWAVEAFF

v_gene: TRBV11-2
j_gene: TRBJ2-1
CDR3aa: CASSLDQGSNEQFF

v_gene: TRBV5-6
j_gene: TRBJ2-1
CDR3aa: CASSEPTTTGNEQFF

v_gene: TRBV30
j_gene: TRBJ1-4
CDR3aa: CAWSVGQGANEKLFF

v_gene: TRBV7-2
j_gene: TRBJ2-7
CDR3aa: CASSLEAGGAVGYEQYF

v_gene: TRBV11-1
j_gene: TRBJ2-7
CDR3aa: CASSLEQGPYEQYF

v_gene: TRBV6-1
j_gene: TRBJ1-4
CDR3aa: CASSPRQGNEKLFF

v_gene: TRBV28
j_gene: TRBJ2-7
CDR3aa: CASWDGGKYEQYF

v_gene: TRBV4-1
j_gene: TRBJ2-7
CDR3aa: CASSQVPSGETYEQYF

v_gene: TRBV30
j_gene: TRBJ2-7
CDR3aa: CAWSALGEGVYEQYF

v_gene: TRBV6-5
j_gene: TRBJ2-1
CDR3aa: CASSSGQSSYNEQFF

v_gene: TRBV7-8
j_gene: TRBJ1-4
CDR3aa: CASSSEDRGNEKLFF

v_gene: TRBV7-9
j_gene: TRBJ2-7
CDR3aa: CASSLATGTAVYEQYF

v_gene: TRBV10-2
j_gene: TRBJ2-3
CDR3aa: CARSGGATDTQYF

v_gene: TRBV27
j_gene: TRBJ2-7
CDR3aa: CASSFSTGGDEQYF

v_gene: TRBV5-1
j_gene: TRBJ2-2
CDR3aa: CASSPRTGEAGELFF

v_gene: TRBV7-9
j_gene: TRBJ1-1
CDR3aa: CASSLVGQGRTEAFF

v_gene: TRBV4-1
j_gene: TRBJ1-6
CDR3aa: CASSQDGAGLNSPLHF

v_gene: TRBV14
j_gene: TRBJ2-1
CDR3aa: CASRPLGPDNEQFF

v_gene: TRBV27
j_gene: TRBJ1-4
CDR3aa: CASTRTGGLTNEKLFF

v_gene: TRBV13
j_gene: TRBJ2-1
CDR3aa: CASSSRGGLYNEQFF

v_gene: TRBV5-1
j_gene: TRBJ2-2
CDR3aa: CASSSSGLNTGELFF

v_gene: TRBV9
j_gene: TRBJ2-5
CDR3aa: CASSVVSGRGETQYF

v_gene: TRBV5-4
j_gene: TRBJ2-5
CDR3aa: CASTLRGEETQYF

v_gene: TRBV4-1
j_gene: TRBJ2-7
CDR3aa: CASSLYGSSYEQYF

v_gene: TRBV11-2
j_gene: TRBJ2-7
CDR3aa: CASSLGLGGVEQYF

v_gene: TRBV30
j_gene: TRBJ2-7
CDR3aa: CAWSSVGGWYEQYF

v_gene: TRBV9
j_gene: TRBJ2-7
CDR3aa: CASSKEPSAISYEQYF

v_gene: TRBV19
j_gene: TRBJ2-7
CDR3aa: CASSIAGFFEQYF

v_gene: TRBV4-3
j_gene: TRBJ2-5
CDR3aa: CASSQDLGDQETQYF

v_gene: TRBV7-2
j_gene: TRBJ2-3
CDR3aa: CASSPGLATTDTQYF

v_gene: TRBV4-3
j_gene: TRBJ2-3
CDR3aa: CASSQETSGSTDTQYF

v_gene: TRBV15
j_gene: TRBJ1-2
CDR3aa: CATSRDFSGLYGYTF

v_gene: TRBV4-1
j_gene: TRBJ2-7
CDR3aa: CASSQVMVGQSYEQYF

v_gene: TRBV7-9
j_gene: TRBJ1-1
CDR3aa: CASSLAGGPKNTEAFF

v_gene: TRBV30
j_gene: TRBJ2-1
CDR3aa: CAWSVAGGNEQFF

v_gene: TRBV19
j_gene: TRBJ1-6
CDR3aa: CASSIMEEITPLHF

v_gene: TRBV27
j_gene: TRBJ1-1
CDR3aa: CASSLGALMNTEAFF

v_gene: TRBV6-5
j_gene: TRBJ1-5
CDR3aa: CASSPTASNQPQHF